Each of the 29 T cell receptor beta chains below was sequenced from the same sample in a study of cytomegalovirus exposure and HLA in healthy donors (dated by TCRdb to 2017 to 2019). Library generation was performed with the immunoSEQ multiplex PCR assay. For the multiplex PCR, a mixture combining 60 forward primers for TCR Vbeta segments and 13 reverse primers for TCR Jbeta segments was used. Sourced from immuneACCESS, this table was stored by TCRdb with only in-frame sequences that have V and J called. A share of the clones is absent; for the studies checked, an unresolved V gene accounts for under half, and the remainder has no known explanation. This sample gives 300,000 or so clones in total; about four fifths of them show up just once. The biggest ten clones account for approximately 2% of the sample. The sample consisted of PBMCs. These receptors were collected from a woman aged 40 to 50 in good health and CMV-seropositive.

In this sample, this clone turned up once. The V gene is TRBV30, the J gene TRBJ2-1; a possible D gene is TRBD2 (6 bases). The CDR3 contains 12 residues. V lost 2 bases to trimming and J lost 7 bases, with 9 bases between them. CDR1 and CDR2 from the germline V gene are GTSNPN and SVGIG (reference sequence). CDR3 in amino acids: CAWSNGGNEQFF. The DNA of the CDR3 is TGTGCCTGGAGTAATGGGGGGAATGAGCAGTTCTTC.

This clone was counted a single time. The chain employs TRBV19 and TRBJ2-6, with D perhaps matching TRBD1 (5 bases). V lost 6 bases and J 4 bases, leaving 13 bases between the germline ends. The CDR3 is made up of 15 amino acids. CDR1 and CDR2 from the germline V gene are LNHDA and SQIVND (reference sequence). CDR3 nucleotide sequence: TGTGCCAGTAGCAAAGGGGTTTCAGGGGCCAACGTCCTGACTTTC. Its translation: CASSKGVSGANVLTF.

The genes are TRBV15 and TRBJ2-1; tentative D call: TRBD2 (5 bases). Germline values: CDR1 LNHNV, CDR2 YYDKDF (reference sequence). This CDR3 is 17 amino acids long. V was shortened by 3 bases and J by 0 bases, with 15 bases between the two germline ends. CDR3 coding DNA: TGTGCCACCAGCAGTCGCCTAGTGGGGAGCTCCTACAATGAGCAGTTCTTC. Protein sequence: CATSSRLVGSSYNEQFF.

Here the CDR3 DNA reads TGTGCCAGCAGAAAACTCTCTAGCGGGATCGCCTTCGAGCAGTACTTC. It yields the protein CASRKLSSGIAFEQYF. The chain is built from TRBV11-2 and TRBJ2-7, with 9 bases matching TRBD2. This CDR3 spans 16 amino acids. CDR1 SGHAT and CDR2 FQNNGV come from the germline V gene. V trimming: 6 bases; J trimming: 6 bases; junction bases outside the gene matches: 15.

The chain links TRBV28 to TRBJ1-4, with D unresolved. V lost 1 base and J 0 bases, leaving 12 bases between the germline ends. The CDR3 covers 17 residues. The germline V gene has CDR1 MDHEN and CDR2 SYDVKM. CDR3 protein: CASSLYPSSATNEKLFF. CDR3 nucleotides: TGTGCCAGCAGTTTATATCCATCCAGCGCAACTAATGAAAAACTGTTTTTT.

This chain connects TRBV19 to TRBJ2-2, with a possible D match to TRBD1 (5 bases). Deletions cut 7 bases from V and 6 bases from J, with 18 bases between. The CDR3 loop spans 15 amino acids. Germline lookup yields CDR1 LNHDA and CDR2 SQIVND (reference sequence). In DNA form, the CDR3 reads TGTGCCAGTACGAACCAGCCAGGGATCCCCGGGGAGCTGTTTTTT. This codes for CASTNQPGIPGELFF.

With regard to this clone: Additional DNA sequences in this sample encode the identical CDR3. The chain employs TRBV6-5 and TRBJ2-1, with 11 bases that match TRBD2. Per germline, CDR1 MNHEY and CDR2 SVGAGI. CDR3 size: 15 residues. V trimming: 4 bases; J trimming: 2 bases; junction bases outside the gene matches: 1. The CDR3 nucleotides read TGTGCCAGCAGTTCGGGACTAGCGGCCTACAATGAGCAGTTCTTC. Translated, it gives CASSSGLAAYNEQFF.

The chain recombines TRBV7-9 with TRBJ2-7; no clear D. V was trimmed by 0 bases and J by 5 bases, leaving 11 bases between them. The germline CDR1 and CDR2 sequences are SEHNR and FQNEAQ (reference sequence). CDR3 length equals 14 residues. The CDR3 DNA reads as TGTGCCAGCAGCTTAGCGGTAGTCTTCGACGAGCAGTACTTC. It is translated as CASSLAVVFDEQYF. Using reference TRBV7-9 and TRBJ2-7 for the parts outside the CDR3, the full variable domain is DTGVSQNPRHKITKRGQNVTFRCDPISEHNRLYWYRQTLGQGPEFLTYFQNEAQLEKSRLLSDRFSAERPKGSFSTLEIQRTEQGDSAMYLCASSLAVVFDEQYFGPGTRLTVT.

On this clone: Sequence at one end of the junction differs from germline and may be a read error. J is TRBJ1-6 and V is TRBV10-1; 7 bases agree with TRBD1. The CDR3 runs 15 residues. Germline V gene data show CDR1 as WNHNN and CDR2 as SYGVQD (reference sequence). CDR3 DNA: TGCGCCAGCAGTGAAAAGGGGGCGGCAAATTCAGCCCTCCACTTT. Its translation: CASSEKGAANSALHF.

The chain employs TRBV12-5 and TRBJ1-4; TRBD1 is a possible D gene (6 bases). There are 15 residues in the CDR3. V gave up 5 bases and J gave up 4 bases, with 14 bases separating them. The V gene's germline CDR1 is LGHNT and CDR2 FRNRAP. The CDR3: CASGLGGLGNEKLFF. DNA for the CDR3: TGTGCTAGTGGTCTGGGGGGGCTCGGTAATGAAAAACTGTTTTTT.

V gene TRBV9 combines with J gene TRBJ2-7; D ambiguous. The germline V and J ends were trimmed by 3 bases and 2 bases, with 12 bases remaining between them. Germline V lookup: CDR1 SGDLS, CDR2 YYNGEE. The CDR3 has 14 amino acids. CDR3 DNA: TGTGCCAGCAGCGAAAGTAGTAGTGCCTACGAGCAGTACTTC. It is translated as CASSESSSAYEQYF.

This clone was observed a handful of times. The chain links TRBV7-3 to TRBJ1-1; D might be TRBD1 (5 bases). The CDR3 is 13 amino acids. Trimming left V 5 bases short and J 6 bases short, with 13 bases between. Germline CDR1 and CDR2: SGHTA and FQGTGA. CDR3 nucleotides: TGTGCCAGCAGCGCACACAGGTCCTCTGAAGCTTTCTTT. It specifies CASSAHRSSEAFF.

CDR3 coding DNA: TGTGCCAGCAGTTACTCGGAGACAGTTCCTGGAAACACCATATATTTT. As protein: CASSYSETVPGNTIYF. This chain uses TRBV6-6 with TRBJ1-3, with D possibly being TRBD1 (5 bases). V gave up 0 bases and J gave up 2 bases, with 11 bases separating them. Looked up from germline, CDR1 is MNHNY and CDR2 is SVGAGI (reference sequence). CDR3 length equals 16 residues.

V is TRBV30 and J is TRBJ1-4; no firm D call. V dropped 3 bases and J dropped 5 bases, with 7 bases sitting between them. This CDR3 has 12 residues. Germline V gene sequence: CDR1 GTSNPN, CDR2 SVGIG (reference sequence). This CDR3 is CAWSVLNEKLFF. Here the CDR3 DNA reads TGTGCCTGGAGCGTCCTAAATGAAAAACTGTTTTTT.

The CDR3 DNA sequence: TGTGCCAGCAGCCAAGCGGGGGGGAACACTGAAGCTTTCTTT. Translating it yields CASSQAGGNTEAFF. V and J are TRBV14 and TRBJ1-1; D may be TRBD1 (5 bases). Germline V gene sequence: CDR1 SGHDN, CDR2 FVKESK. The CDR3 extends over 14 amino acids. Deletions cut 1 base from V and 1 base from J, with 7 bases between.

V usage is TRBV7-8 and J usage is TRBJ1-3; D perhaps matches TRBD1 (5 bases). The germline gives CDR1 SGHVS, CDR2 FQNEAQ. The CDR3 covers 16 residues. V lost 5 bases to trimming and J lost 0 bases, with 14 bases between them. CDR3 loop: CASSPGTGSSGNTIYF. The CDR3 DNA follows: TGTGCCAGCAGCCCTGGGACTGGCAGCTCTGGAAACACCATATATTTT. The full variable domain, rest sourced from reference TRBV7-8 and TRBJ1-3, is GAGVSQSPRYKVAKRGQDVALRCDPISGHVSLFWYQQALGQGPEFLTYFQNEAQLDKSGLPSDRFFAERPEGSVSTLKIQRTQQEDSAVYLCASSPGTGSSGNTIYFGEGSWLTVV.

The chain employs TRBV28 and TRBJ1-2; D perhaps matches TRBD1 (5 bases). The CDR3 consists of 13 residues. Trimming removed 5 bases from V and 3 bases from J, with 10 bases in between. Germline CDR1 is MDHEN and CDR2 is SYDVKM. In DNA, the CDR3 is TGTGCCAGCAGTACGGGACTGTACTATGGCTACACCTTC. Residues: CASSTGLYYGYTF.

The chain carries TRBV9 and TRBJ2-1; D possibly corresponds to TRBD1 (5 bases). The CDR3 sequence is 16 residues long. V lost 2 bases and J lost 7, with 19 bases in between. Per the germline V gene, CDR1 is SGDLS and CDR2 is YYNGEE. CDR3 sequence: CASSVQQDLPRNEQFF. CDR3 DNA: TGTGCCAGCAGCGTGCAACAGGACCTTCCCAGGAATGAGCAGTTCTTC.

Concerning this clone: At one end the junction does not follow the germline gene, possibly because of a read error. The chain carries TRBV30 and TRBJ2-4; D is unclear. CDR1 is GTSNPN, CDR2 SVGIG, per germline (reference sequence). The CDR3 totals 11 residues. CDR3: CAWSGVNSQYF. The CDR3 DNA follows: TGTGCCTGGAGTGGAGTGAACAGTCAGTACTTC.

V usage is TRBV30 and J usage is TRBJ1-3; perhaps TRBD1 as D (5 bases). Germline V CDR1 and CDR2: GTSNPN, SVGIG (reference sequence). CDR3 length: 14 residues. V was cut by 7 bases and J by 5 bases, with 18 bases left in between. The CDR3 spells CAYWGGEGRNTIYF. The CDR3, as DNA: TGTGCCTACTGGGGAGGGGAGGGAAGAAACACCATATATTTT.

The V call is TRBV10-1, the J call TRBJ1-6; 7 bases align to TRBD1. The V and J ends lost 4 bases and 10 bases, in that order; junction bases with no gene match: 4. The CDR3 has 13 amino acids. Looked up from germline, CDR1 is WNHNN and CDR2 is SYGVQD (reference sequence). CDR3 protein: CASSVDRESPLHF. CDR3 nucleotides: TGCGCCAGCAGTGTTGACAGGGAGTCACCCCTCCACTTT.

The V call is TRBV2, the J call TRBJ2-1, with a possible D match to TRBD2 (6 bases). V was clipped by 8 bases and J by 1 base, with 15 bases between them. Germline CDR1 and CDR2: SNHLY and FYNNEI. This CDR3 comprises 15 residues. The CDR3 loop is CASGRDRGSYNEQFF. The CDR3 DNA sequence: TGTGCCAGCGGGCGGGATCGGGGGTCCTACAATGAGCAGTTCTTC.

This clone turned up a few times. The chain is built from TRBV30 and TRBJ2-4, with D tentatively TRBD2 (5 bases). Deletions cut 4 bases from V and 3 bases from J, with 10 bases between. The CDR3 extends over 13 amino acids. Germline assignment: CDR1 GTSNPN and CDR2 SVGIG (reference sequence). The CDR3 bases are TGTGCCTGGATGAGGGTTGACAAAAACATTCAGTACTTC. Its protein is CAWMRVDKNIQYF. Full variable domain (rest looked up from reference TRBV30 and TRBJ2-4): SQTIHQWPATLVQPVGSPLSLECTVEGTSNPNLYWYRQAAGRGLQLLFYSVGIGQISSEVPQNLSASRPQDRQFILSSKKLLLSDSGFYLCAWMRVDKNIQYFGAGTRLSVL.

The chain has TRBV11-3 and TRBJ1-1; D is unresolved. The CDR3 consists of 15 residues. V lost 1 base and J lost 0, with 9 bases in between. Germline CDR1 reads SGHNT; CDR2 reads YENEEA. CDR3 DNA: TGTGCCAGCAGCTTAGGGGCAGGATTGAACACTGAAGCTTTCTTT. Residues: CASSLGAGLNTEAFF.

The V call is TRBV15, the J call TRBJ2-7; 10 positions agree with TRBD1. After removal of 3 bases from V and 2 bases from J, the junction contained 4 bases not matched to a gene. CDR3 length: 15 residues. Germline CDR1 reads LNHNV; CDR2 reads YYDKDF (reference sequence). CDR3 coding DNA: TGTGCCACCAGCAGTAACGACAGGGGGCCCTACGAGCAGTACTTC. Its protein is CATSSNDRGPYEQYF.

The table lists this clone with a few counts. The CDR3 here is CASSRDKNTEAFF. CDR3 in DNA: TGTGCCAGCAGTCGGGACAAGAACACTGAAGCTTTCTTT. The chain has TRBV6-5 and TRBJ1-1; TRBD1 is a possible D gene (6 bases). V lost 5 bases and J 1 base, leaving 8 bases between the germline ends. Germline CDR1 MNHEY, CDR2 SVGAGI. CDR3 length: 13 residues.

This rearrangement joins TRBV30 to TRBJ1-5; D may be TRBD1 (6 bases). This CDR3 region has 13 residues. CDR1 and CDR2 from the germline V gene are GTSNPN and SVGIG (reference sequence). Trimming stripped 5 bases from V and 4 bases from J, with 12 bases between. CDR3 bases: TGTGCCTGGGGAACAGGGATAAATCAGCCCCAGCATTTT. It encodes CAWGTGINQPQHF.

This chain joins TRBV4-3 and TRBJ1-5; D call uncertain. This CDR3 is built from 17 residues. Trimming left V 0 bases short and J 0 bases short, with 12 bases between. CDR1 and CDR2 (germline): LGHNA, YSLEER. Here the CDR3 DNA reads TGCGCCAGCAGCCAAGATCGGGGAGTTTATAGCAATCAGCCCCAGCATTTT. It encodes CASSQDRGVYSNQPQHF.

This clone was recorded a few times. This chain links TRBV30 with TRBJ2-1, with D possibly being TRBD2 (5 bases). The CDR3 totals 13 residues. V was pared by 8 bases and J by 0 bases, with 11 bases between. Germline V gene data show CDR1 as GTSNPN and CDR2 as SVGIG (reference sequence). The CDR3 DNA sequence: TGTGCCGGTATGGCGGGCTCCTACAATGAGCAGTTCTTC. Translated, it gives CAGMAGSYNEQFF.